This is a list of T cell receptor beta chains from one sample in a study of shared clonotypes between healthy human individuals. The table came from immunoSEQ multiplex PCR; TCRdb's copy has only in-frame clones and leaves some out. The data show around 620,000 clones, with around 96% seen just once and about 0.11% held by the top ten. Sequenced input: naive CD8+ T cells sorted from blood. These receptors came from a woman under 40 in good health. CDR3s include the opening cysteine and the closing phenylalanine or tryptophan. D genes are given only for firm matches. The size of a clone is reported for some rows only, either as once, few or many, or as a class for expanded clones.

TRBV15	TRBJ2-1	.	.	CATSTGVFDEQFF	TGTGCCACCAGCACAGGAGTGTTCGATGAGCAGTTCTTC
TRBV21-1	TRBJ1-4	.	once	CASSKSRSEKLFF	TGTGCCAGCAGCAAATCCCGCAGTGAAAAACTGTTTTTT
TRBV9	TRBJ1-4	.	.	CASSAADGVGNEKLFF	TGTGCCAGCAGCGCCGCAGACGGGGTGGGGAACGAAAAACTGTTTTTT
TRBV27	TRBJ1-2	TRBD1	.	CASSLSPGTGAALSYGYTF	TGTGCCAGCAGTTTATCCCCCGGGACAGGGGCCGCATTATCCTATGGCTACACCTTC
TRBV19	TRBJ2-1	.	.	CASSGLGPYNEQFF	TGTGCCAGTAGTGGGTTAGGCCCCTACAATGAGCAGTTCTTC
TRBV7-9	TRBJ1-1	.	once	CASSYGQYTEAFF	TGTGCCAGCAGCTACGGACAGTACACTGAAGCTTTCTTT
TRBV2	TRBJ2-7	.	.	CAIGETAYEQYF	TGTGCCATAGGGGAAACTGCCTACGAGCAGTACTTC
TRBV7-7	TRBJ2-5	TRBD2	.	CASSLELAGQETQYF	TGTGCCAGCAGCTTAGAACTAGCGGGACAAGAGACCCAGTACTTC
TRBV15	TRBJ2-7	.	once	CATSREGGIDEQYF	TGTGCCACCAGCAGAGAAGGGGGAATCGACGAGCAGTACTTC
TRBV11-3	TRBJ2-7	.	once	CASSFGVGEQYF	TGTGCCAGCAGCTTTGGAGTGGGGGAGCAGTACTTC
TRBV27	TRBJ2-7	.	.	CASSYGTEYEQYF	TGTGCCAGCAGCTACGGGACTGAATACGAGCAGTACTTC
TRBV29-1	TRBJ1-2	TRBD1	once	CSVDRTGGAGGYTF	TGCAGCGTTGACCGGACAGGGGGCGCCGGGGGCTACACCTTC
TRBV4-2	TRBJ2-7	.	.	CASSQDVLDNEQYF	TGTGCCAGCAGCCAAGATGTCCTAGACAACGAGCAGTACTTC
TRBV28	TRBJ1-1	TRBD1	.	CASTTTGAGGTEAFF	TGTGCCAGCACCACCACAGGGGCAGGTGGTACTGAAGCTTTCTTT
TRBV28	TRBJ2-7	.	few	CASSPSNEQYF	TGTGCCAGCAGTCCCTCTAACGAGCAGTACTTC
TRBV13	TRBJ1-1	TRBD1	.	CASSRGQGDTEAFF	TGTGCCAGCAGCCGCGGACAGGGGGACACTGAAGCTTTCTTT
TRBV14	TRBJ2-5	.	.	CASSQDWVQETQYF	TGTGCCAGCAGCCAAGATTGGGTACAAGAGACCCAGTACTTC
TRBV5-1	TRBJ2-7	.	.	CASSLETSYEQYF	TGCGCCAGCAGCTTGGAGACCTCCTACGAGCAGTACTTC
TRBV27	TRBJ2-7	.	.	CASSLLGRGSYEQYF	TGTGCCAGCAGCCTGTTGGGGCGGGGATCCTACGAGCAGTACTTC
TRBV13	TRBJ2-5	.	once	CASSLGRAEEETQYF	TGTGCCAGCAGCTTAGGAAGGGCGGAGGAAGAGACCCAGTACTTC
TRBV10-1	TRBJ2-2	.	.	CASSETGANGELFF	TGCGCCAGCAGTGAGACGGGAGCTAACGGGGAGCTGTTTTTT
TRBV9	TRBJ2-2	TRBD2	.	CASSVGGSGIGELFF	TGTGCCAGCAGCGTAGGTGGTAGCGGGATAGGGGAGCTGTTTTTT
TRBV9	TRBJ2-7	TRBD2	.	CASSVGLAGSYEQYF	TGTGCCAGCAGCGTCGGACTAGCGGGGTCTTACGAGCAGTACTTC
TRBV28	TRBJ2-7	.	.	CASSSLDNYEQYF	TGTGCCAGCAGTTCCCTGGACAACTACGAGCAGTACTTC
TRBV27	TRBJ2-5	TRBD1	.	CASSSTGGSETQYF	TGTGCCAGCAGTTCAACAGGGGGATCAGAGACCCAGTACTTC
TRBV27	TRBJ1-1	TRBD1	.	CASSSTGGGTEAFF	TGTGCCAGCAGTTCAACAGGGGGTGGCACTGAAGCTTTCTTT
TRBV7-8	TRBJ2-4	.	.	CASSLGSAGTKNIQYF	TGTGCCAGCAGCTTAGGGTCCGCGGGAACCAAAAACATTCAGTACTTC
TRBV27	TRBJ2-5	.	.	CASSPIGGVRETQYF	TGTGCCAGCAGTCCAATCGGGGGAGTCAGGGAGACCCAGTACTTC
TRBV25-1	TRBJ2-1	TRBD1	.	CASSEWGTGVNEQFF	TGTGCCAGCAGTGAATGGGGGACAGGGGTCAATGAGCAGTTCTTC
TRBV28	TRBJ2-7	.	.	CASGRGLRDSPYEQYF	TGTGCCAGCGGACGGGGGTTGCGGGACTCCCCCTACGAGCAGTACTTC
TRBV7-9	TRBJ1-2	.	.	CASSVGADGYTF	TGTGCCAGCAGCGTTGGAGCGGATGGCTACACCTTC
TRBV10-3	TRBJ1-2	.	.	CAITPQQLLRQEEDGYTF	TGTGCCATCACGCCCCAACAACTCCTTCGACAGGAAGAAGATGGCTACACCTTC
TRBV9	TRBJ1-1	.	few	CASSTGNTEAFF	TGTGCCAGCAGTACAGGGAACACTGAAGCTTTCTTT
TRBV10-3	TRBJ2-7	TRBD2	.	CAISPSGSYEQYF	TGTGCCATCAGCCCTAGCGGCTCCTACGAGCAGTACTTC
TRBV27	TRBJ2-1	.	.	CAGGTGANEQFF	TGTGCCGGGGGGACGGGGGCCAATGAGCAGTTCTTC
TRBV6-5	TRBJ1-6	.	.	CASSYSSNSPLHF	TGTGCCAGCAGTTACTCGTCCAATTCACCCCTCCACTTT
TRBV27	TRBJ2-7	.	.	CASSLLGNEQYF	TGTGCCAGCAGTTTATTAGGGAACGAGCAGTACTTC
TRBV14	TRBJ2-7	.	.	CASRKGPSYEQYF	TGTGCCAGCAGGAAGGGACCATCCTACGAGCAGTACTTC
TRBV11-2	TRBJ2-7	.	.	CASGVSGSYEQYF	TGTGCCAGCGGTGTTAGCGGTTCCTACGAGCAGTACTTC
TRBV28	TRBJ2-1	TRBD2	once	CASSLGTSGYNEQFF	TGTGCCAGCAGTCTAGGAACTAGCGGATATAATGAGCAGTTCTTC
TRBV4-1	TRBJ2-7	.	once	CASHRWRNSYEQYF	TGCGCCAGCCATCGCTGGCGGAACTCCTACGAGCAGTACTTC
TRBV19	TRBJ2-5	.	.	CASSISGAGTQYF	TGTGCCAGTAGTATATCAGGAGCCGGGACCCAGTACTTC
TRBV4-2	TRBJ2-7	.	.	CASSQEGHEQYF	TGTGCCAGCAGCCAAGAGGGGCACGAGCAGTACTTC
TRBV27	TRBJ1-5	.	.	CASRERGFGPQHF	TGTGCCAGCAGAGAGAGAGGGTTCGGGCCCCAGCATTTT
TRBV29-1	TRBJ2-2	.	.	CSVEESGGSAGELFF	TGCAGCGTTGAAGAATCCGGCGGTAGCGCCGGGGAGCTGTTTTTT
TRBV6-5	TRBJ2-7	.	.	CASSYTTGTSSYEQYF	TGTGCCAGCAGTTATACAACCGGGACATCCTCCTACGAGCAGTACTTC
TRBV5-6	TRBJ2-7	.	.	CASSLGDLKQYF	TGTGCCAGCAGCCTAGGGGACTTAAAGCAGTACTTC
TRBV7-9	TRBJ1-2	TRBD1	.	CASSYGQGSYGYTF	TGTGCCAGCAGCTACGGACAGGGGAGCTATGGCTACACCTTC
TRBV4-1	TRBJ1-2	TRBD1	.	CASSQEVGRPGQGVKHGYTF	TGCGCCAGCAGCCAAGAAGTGGGCAGACCGGGACAGGGGGTAAAGCATGGCTACACCTTC
TRBV19	TRBJ2-1	.	.	CASSINRITLTSLNEQFF	TGTGCCAGTAGTATAAATCGAATCACGCTAACGTCTTTGAATGAGCAGTTCTTC
TRBV21-1	TRBJ2-7	.	.	CASSGTDSSYEQYF	TGTGCCAGCAGCGGTACGGACAGCTCCTACGAGCAGTACTTC
TRBV5-6	TRBJ2-7	TRBD1	.	CASSPGQSYEQYF	TGTGCCAGCAGCCCGGGACAGAGCTACGAGCAGTACTTC
TRBV9	TRBJ2-7	.	once	CASSVPRDTSIYEQYF	TGTGCCAGCAGCGTCCCCAGAGACACGAGTATTTACGAGCAGTACTTC